A single sample gave rise to the 15 T cell receptor beta chains below, sequenced in a study of T-cell reconstitution after alpha-beta-depleted transplantation in children. Points from the study as a whole: The authors attributed T-cell counts and diversity one year after transplant mostly to newly produced T cells.

Their specific antigens are unknown. Unique molecular identifiers were used to barcode this TCRbeta library. Via MiXCR, TCRdb re-called the PCR reads, giving one row per CDR3 protein. The profile shows about 300,000 distinct CDR3 sequences, just over 7.5% of them singletons. This specimen consisted of peripheral blood, obtained 360 days after TCRalphabeta/CD19-depleted stem cell transplant. The source of these receptors is a female patient younger than 10 who had a stem cell transplant for Fanconi anemia, so the T cells may come from the graft donor.

This clonotype was detected many times. The rearrangement links TRBV2 to TRBJ2-3; 9 bases agree with TRBD1. In germline, CDR1 is SNHLY, CDR2 FYNNEI. J gave up 1 base and V 4 bases, and 0 bases lay outside the gene matches. The CDR3 is 14 residues long. The CDR3 nucleotides read TGTGCCAGCAGTGGACAGGGGGGCACAGATACGCAGTATTTT. Its translation is CASSGQGGTDTQYF.

This clonotype showed up just a few times. This sequence joins TRBV9 and TRBJ2-6; tentative D call: TRBD1 (5 bases). Germline CDR1 reads SGDLS; CDR2 reads YYNGEE. Trimming stripped 0 bases from V and 0 bases from J, with 22 bases between. The CDR3 is 21 residues long. The CDR3 loop is CASSVGPDIAHLDSGANVLTF. DNA of the CDR3: TGTGCCAGCAGCGTAGGCCCGGACATCGCCCATTTGGACTCTGGGGCCAACGTCCTGACTTTC.

This clonotype turned up a few times. The CDR3 sequence: CASTGTTDTQYF. CDR3 nucleotides: TGTGCCAGCACAGGGACCACAGATACGCAGTATTTT. The chain links TRBV6-1 to TRBJ2-3; D may match TRBD1 or TRBD2 (5 bases each). V was pared by 7 bases and J by 2 bases, with 7 bases between. Germline lookup yields CDR1 MNHNS and CDR2 SASEGT. The CDR3 extends over 12 amino acids.

V gene TRBV7-2 combines with J gene TRBJ2-1; 10 nucleotides align to TRBD2. J gave up 7 bases and V 6 bases, and 12 bases lay outside the gene matches. The CDR3 runs to 16 residues. Germline V gene data show CDR1 as SGHTA and CDR2 as FQGNSA. Written as DNA, the CDR3 is TGTGCCAGCAGTCGACCGCAAGCGGGGGGGCGGAATGAGCAGTTCTTC. Protein product: CASSRPQAGGRNEQFF.

This clonotype was counted many times. The CDR3 nucleotides read TGCAGTGCCCCTGACGGTGAGACCCAGTACTTC. This codes for CSAPDGETQYF. This chain uses TRBV20-1 with TRBJ2-5; D remains ambiguous. CDR1 is DFQATT and CDR2 is SNEGSKA in the germline V gene (reference sequence). CDR3 size: 11 residues. Trimming took off 6 bases at V and 5 bases at J, with 10 bases between the two ends.

The chain has TRBV6-1 and TRBJ1-5; possibly TRBD1 for D (5 bases). Germline V gene sequence: CDR1 MNHNS, CDR2 SASEGT. The germline V and J ends were trimmed by 5 bases and 0 bases, with 17 bases remaining between them. The CDR3 is made up of 17 amino acids. The CDR3 sequence: CASSPLWDRHSNQPQHF. The CDR3 DNA is TGTGCCAGCAGTCCCCTATGGGACCGCCATAGCAATCAGCCCCAGCATTTT.

This clonotype was found a few times. The chain couples TRBV6-1 to TRBJ1-1; D is undetermined. This CDR3 is 14 amino acids long. V lost 7 bases and J 2 bases, leaving 14 bases between the germline ends. Germline V gene lookup returns CDR1 MNHNS and CDR2 SASEGT. For the CDR3, the DNA is TGTGCCAGCACTAGGGTTGGGAGAAACACTGAAGCTTTCTTT. It encodes CASTRVGRNTEAFF.

This clonotype was observed at least ten times. V and J are TRBV9 and TRBJ1-3; D ambiguous. This CDR3 is 14 amino acids long. Trimming cost V 6 bases and J 0 bases, with 10 bases left between them. Germline V gene lookup returns CDR1 SGDLS and CDR2 YYNGEE. The CDR3 protein is CASTPSSSGNTIYF. The CDR3 nucleotides are TGTGCCAGCACCCCATCGAGCTCTGGAAACACCATATATTTT. Supplemented by reference TRBV9 and TRBJ1-3, the full variable domain reads DSGVTQTPKHLITATGQRVTLRCSPRSGDLSVYWYQQSLDQGLQFLIQYYNGEERAKGNILERFSAQQFPDLHSELNLSSLELGDSALYFCASTPSSSGNTIYFGEGSWLTVV.

This clonotype appeared many times. V is TRBV12-3 or TRBV12-4 and J is TRBJ2-1, with 10 bases fitting TRBD1. This CDR3 has 19 residues. The V segment lost 5 bases and the J segment 7 bases; nucleotides outside the gene matches: 20. The CDR3 DNA reads as TGTGCCAGCAGTCCCCAACTTGACAGGGGGCGTTTCTCAAGGAATGAGCAGTTCTTC. This codes for CASSPQLDRGRFSRNEQFF.

This clonotype was detected only a few times. The chain is built from TRBV5-8 and TRBJ1-2; the D gene is possibly TRBD1 (5 bases). This CDR3 comprises 15 residues. The germline V gene has CDR1 SGHTS and CDR2 YDEGEE. V was clipped by 0 bases and J by 6 bases, with 15 bases between them. CDR3 in amino acids: CASSLVRVGGDGYTF. Written as DNA, the CDR3 is TGTGCCAGCAGCTTGGTTCGTGTGGGGGGAGATGGCTACACCTTC.

The rearrangement links TRBV20-1 to TRBJ2-1; 10 bases are a match to TRBD2. Germline V gene lookup returns CDR1 DFQATT and CDR2 SNEGSKA (reference sequence). This CDR3 region has 19 residues. The V and J ends lost 0 bases and 0 bases, in that order; junction bases with no gene match: 11. CDR3 sequence reads: CSARDALAGVPRSYNEQFF. The CDR3 nucleotides read TGCAGTGCTAGAGATGCTCTAGCGGGGGTTCCCCGCTCCTACAATGAGCAGTTCTTC.

The chain is built from TRBV5-1 and TRBJ2-1; D is perhaps TRBD1 or TRBD2 (6 bases each). This CDR3 comprises 17 residues. V lost 4 bases, J lost 0 bases, and 17 bases lay in between. From germline, CDR1 is SGHRS and CDR2 YFSETQ. The CDR3 here is CASSPGASPSSYNEQFF. The CDR3 region has the DNA TGCGCCAGCAGCCCGGGGGCTAGCCCTAGCTCCTACAATGAGCAGTTCTTC.

This clonotype came up many times. The chain uses TRBV5-6 and TRBJ2-1; no clear D. The germline gives CDR1 SGHDT, CDR2 YYEEEE. The germline V and J ends were trimmed by 0 bases and 6 bases, with 4 bases remaining between them. The CDR3 length is 12 residues. This CDR3 reads CASSLVRNEQFF. Written as DNA, the CDR3 is TGTGCCAGCAGCTTGGTGCGCAATGAGCAGTTCTTC. Combining the CDR3 with reference TRBV5-6 and TRBJ2-1 gives the whole variable domain DAGVTQSPTHLIKTRGQQVTLRCSPKSGHDTVSWYQQALGQGPQFIFQYYEEEERQRGNFPDRFSGHQFPNYSSELNVNALLLGDSALYLCASSLVRNEQFFGPGTRLTVL.

There are many counts of this clonotype. The chain has TRBV5-1 and TRBJ2-3; D unresolved. The V end lost 4 bases, the J end lost 5 bases, and 14 bases lay between the germline ends. This CDR3 region has 14 residues. Germline values: CDR1 SGHRS, CDR2 YFSETQ. The CDR3, as DNA: TGCGCCAGCAGCGCACTGTCCTCAAGAGATACGCAGTATTTT. This codes for CASSALSSRDTQYF.

This chain joins TRBV30 and TRBJ2-2, with 10 bases aligning to TRBD2. The CDR3 covers 17 residues. In germline, CDR1 is GTSNPN, CDR2 SVGIG (reference sequence). Trimming removed 7 bases from V and 4 bases from J; junction bases left unmatched: 15. CDR3 nucleotide sequence: TGTGCCTTCCCCATTCGTCAGCGGGAGGGCAGCACCGGGGAGCTGTTTTTT. This encodes CAFPIRQREGSTGELFF. Variable domain in full (rest from reference TRBV30 and TRBJ2-2): SQTIHQWPATLVQPVGSPLSLECTVEGTSNPNLYWYRQAAGRGLQLLFYSVGIGQISSEVPQNLSASRPQDRQFILSSKKLLLSDSGFYLCAFPIRQREGSTGELFFGEGSRLTVL.